The text below deals with one TCR beta chain. This entry is derived from a study of cytomegalovirus exposure and HLA in healthy donors. This CDR3 spans 16 amino acids. Germline trimming cut 2 bases from V and 3 bases from J; bases unmatched to any gene: 3. In germline, CDR1 is MNHEY, CDR2 SVGAGI. The primer mix had 60 Vbeta and 13 Jbeta primers. Profiling relied on immunoSEQ multiplex PCR, and the TCRdb table lists in-frame clones only, not all of them. Of over 150,000 clones listed, roughly two thirds were seen once; the top ten hold about 4.9%. This rearrangement joins TRBV6-5 to TRBJ2-3; 12 bases line up with TRBD1. The TCR comes from a woman younger than 35 in good health and CMV-seropositive. Sequences were obtained from PBMCs. CDR3 sequence (DNA): TGTGCCAGCAGTTACACGGGACAGGGGGCAACAGATACGCAGTATTTT. Its protein product is CASSYTGQGATDTQYF.